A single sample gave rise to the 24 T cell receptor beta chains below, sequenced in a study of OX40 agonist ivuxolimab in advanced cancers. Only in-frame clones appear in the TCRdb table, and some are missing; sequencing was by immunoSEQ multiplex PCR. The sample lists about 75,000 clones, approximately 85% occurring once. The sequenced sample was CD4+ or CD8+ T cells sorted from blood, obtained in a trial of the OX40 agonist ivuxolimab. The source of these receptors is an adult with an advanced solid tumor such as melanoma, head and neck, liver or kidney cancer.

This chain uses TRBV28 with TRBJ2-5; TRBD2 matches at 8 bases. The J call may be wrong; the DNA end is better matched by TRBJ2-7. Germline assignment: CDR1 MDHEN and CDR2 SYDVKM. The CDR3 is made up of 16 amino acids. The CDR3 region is CASSLRPAGVSYEQYF. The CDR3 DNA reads TGTGCCAGCAGTTTAAGACCAGCGGGAGTCTCCTACGAGCAGTACTTC.

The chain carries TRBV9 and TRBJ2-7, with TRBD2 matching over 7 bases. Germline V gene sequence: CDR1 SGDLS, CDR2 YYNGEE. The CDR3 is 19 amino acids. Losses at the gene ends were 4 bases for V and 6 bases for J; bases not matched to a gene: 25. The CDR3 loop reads CASSFTTGLGEGQIGEQYF. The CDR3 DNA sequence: TGTGCCAGCAGCTTTACCACCGGGTTGGGGGAGGGCCAGATCGGCGAGCAGTACTTC.

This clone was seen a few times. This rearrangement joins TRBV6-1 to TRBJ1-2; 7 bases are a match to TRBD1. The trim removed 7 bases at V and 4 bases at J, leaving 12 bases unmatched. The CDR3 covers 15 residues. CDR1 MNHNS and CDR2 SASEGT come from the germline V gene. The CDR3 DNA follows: TGTGCCAGCACTAGAAGACAGGGCTCCTTCTATGGCTACACCTTC. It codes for CASTRRQGSFYGYTF.

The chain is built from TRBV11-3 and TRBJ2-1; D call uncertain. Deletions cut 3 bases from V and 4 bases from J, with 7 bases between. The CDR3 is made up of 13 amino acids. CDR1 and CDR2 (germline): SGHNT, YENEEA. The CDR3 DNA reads TGTGCCAGCAGCTTGGGAAGTTACAATGAGCAGTTCTTC. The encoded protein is CASSLGSYNEQFF.

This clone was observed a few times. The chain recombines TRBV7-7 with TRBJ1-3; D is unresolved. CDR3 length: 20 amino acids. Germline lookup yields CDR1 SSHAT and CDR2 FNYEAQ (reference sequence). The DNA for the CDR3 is TGTGCTAGTTGTTCGGACCAATTGGTCCCGGACGTTCCCTCTGGAAACACCATATATTTT. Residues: CASCSDQLVPDVPSGNTIYF.

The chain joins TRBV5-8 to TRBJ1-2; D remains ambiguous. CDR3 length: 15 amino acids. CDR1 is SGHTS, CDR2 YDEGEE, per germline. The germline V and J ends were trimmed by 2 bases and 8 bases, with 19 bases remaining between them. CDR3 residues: CASSLDKRAPLGYTF. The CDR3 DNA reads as TGTGCCAGCAGCTTAGACAAAAGGGCCCCCCTGGGCTACACCTTC. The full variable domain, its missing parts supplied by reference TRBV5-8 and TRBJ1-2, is EAGVTQSPTHLIKTRGQQATLRCSPISGHTSVYWYQQALGLGLQFLLWYDEGEERNRGNFPPRFSGRQFPNYSSELNVNALELEDSALYLCASSLDKRAPLGYTFGSGTRLTVV.

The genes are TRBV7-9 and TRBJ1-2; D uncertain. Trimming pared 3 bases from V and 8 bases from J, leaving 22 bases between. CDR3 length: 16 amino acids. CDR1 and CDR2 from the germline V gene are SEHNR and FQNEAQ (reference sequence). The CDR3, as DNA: TGTGCCAGCAGCTTTTATCAGCCCACAATCGTAGGGGGCTACACCTTC. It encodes CASSFYQPTIVGGYTF.

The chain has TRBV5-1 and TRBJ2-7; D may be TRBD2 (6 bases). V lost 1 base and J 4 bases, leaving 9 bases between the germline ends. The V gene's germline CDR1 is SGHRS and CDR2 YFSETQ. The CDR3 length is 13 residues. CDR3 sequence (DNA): TGCGCCAGCAGCTTGCGGGCGGGGTACGAGCAGTACTTC. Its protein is CASSLRAGYEQYF.

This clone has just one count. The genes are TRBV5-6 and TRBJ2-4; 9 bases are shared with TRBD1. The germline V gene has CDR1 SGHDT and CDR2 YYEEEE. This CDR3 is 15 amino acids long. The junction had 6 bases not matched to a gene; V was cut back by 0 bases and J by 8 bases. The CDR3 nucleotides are TGTGCCAGCAGCTTGGTGGGGGACAGGGTTGACATTCAGTACTTC. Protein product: CASSLVGDRVDIQYF.

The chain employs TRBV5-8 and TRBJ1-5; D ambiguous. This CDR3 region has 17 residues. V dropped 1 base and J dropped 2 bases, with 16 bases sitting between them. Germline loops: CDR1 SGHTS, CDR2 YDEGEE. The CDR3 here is CASSLRTSFPGNQPQHF. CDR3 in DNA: TGTGCCAGCAGCTTGAGGACGTCCTTTCCGGGCAATCAGCCCCAGCATTTT.

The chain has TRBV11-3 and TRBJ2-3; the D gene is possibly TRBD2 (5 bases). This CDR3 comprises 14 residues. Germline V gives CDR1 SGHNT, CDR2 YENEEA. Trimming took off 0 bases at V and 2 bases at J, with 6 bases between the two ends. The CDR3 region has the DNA TGTGCCAGCAGCTTAGAAGCGGTCACAGATACGCAGTATTTT. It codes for CASSLEAVTDTQYF.

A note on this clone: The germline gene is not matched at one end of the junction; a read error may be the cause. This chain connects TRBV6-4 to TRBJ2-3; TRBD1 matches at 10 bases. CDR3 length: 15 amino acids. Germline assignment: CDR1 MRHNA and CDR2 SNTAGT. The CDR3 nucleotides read TGTGCCAGCAGTGACTCGACAGGGGGCACAGATGCGCAGTATTTT. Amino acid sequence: CASSDSTGGTDAQYF.

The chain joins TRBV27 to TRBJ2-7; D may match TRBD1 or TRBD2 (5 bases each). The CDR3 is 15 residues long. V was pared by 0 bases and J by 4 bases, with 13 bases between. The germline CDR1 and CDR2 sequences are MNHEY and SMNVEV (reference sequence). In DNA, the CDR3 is TGTGCCAGCAGTTTATCGGGCCAGGGAGCTTACGAGCAGTACTTC. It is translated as CASSLSGQGAYEQYF.

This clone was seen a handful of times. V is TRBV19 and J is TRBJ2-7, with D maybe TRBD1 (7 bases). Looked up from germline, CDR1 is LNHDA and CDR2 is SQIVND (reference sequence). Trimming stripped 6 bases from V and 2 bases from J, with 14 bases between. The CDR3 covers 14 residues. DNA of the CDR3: TGTGCCAGTAGCCGGAGGGGGCTGACCTACGAGCAGTACTTC. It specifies CASSRRGLTYEQYF.

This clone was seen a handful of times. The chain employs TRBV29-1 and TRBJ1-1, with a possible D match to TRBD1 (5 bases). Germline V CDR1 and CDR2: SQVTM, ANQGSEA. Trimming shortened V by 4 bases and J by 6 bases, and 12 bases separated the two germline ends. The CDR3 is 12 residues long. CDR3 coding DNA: TGCAGCGTTGCAAAAGGGGCGGCTGAAGCTTTCTTT. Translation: CSVAKGAAEAFF.

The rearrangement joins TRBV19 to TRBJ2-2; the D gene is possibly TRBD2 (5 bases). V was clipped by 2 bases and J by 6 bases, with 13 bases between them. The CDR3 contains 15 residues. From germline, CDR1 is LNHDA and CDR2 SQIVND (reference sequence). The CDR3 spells CASSITGLGPGELFF. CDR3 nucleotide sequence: TGTGCCAGTAGTATAACTGGACTCGGACCCGGGGAGCTGTTTTTT. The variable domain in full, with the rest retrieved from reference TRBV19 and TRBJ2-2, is DGGITQSPKYLFRKEGQNVTLSCEQNLNHDAMYWYRQDPGQGLRLIYYSQIVNDFQKGDIAEGYSVSREKKESFPLTVTSAQKNPTAFYLCASSITGLGPGELFFGEGSRLTVL.

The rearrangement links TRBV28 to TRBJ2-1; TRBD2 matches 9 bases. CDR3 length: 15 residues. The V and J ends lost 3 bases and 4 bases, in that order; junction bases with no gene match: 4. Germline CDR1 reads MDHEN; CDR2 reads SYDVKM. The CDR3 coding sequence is TGTGCCAGCAGTTTGTGGACTAGCGAGTACAATGAGCAGTTCTTC. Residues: CASSLWTSEYNEQFF. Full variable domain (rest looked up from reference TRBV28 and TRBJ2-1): DVKVTQSSRYLVKRTGEKVFLECVQDMDHENMFWYRQDPGLGLRLIYFSYDVKMKEKGDIPEGYSVSREKKERFSLILESASTNQTSMYLCASSLWTSEYNEQFFGPGTRLTVL.

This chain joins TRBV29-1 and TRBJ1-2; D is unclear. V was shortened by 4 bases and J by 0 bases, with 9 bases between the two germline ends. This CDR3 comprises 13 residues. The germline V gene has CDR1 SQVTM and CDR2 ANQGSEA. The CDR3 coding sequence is TGCAGCGTTGCCCAGGCCCCTAACTATGGCTACACCTTC. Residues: CSVAQAPNYGYTF.

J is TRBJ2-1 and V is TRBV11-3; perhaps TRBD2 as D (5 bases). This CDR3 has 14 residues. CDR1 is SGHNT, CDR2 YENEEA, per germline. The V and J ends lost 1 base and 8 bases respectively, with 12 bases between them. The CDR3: CASSLAGRDDEQFF. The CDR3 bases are TGTGCCAGCAGCTTAGCGGGTCGGGATGATGAGCAGTTCTTC.

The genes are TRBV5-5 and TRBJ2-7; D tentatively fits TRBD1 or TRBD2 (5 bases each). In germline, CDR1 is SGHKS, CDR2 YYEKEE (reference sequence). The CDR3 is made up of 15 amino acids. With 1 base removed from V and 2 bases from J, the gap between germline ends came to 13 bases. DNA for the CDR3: TGTGCCAGCAGCTTGACGGGAAGGGGCCCCTACGAGCAGTACTTC. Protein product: CASSLTGRGPYEQYF.

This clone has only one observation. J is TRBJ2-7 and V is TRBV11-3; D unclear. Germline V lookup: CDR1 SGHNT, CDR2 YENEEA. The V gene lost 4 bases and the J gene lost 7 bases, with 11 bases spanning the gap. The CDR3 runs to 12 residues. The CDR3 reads CASSSRPWEQYF. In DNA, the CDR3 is TGTGCCAGCAGCTCAAGACCGTGGGAGCAGTACTTC.

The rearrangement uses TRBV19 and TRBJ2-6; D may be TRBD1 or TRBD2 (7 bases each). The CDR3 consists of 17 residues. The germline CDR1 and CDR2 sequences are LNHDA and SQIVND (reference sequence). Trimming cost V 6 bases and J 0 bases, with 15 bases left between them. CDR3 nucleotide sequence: TGTGCCAGTAGCGGGGGGACAGCCACCTCTGGGGCCAACGTCCTGACTTTC. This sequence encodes CASSGGTATSGANVLTF.

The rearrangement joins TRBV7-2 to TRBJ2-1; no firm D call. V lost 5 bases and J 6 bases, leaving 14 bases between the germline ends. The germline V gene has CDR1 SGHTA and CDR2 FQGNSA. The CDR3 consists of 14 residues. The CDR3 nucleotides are TGTGCCAGCAGCCTCCTGACCCGAGTCAATGAGCAGTTCTTC. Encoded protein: CASSLLTRVNEQFF.

The CDR3 loop reads CASSDGPGYEQYF. Written as DNA, the CDR3 is TGCGCCAGCAGTGATGGACCTGGCTACGAGCAGTACTTC. The genes are TRBV10-1 and TRBJ2-5; D ambiguous. Matching the DNA end better, TRBJ2-7 makes the J call doubtful. The CDR3 is 13 residues long. Germline V CDR1 and CDR2: WNHNN, SYGVQD (reference sequence).